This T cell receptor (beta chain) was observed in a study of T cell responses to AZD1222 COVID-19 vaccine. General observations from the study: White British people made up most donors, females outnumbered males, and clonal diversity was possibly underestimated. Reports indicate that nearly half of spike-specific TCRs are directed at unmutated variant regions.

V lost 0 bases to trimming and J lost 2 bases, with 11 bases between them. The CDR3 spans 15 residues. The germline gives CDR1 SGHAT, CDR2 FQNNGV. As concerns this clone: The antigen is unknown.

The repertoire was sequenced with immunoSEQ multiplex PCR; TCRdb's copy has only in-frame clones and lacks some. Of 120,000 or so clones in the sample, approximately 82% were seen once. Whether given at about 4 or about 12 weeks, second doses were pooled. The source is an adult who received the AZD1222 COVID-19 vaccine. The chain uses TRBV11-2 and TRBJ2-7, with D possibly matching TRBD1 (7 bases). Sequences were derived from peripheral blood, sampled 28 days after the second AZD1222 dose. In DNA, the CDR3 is TGTGCCAGCAGCTTAGAGTCAGGGGGGACCTACGAGCAGTACTTC. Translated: CASSLESGGTYEQYF.